This T cell receptor beta chain was recovered during a study of identical twins. TCRdb recomputed calls from the 5' RACE reads with MiXCR, one row per CDR3 protein. The sample has some 760,000 distinct CDR3 sequences, about 18% seen once. The ends lost 6 bases at V and 3 bases at J; junction bases unmatched: 4. This CDR3 region has 15 residues. This clonotype was seen only a few times. This sample also belongs to another study, concerning T cells expressing NK-cell markers. That source reports: Sequencing covered eight donors, seven HCMV-seropositive and one seronegative.

Sequencing input: PBMCs. The chain joins TRBV12-3 or TRBV12-4 to TRBJ2-7; 14 positions agree with TRBD2. This clonotype originated in a woman aged 18-30 years in good health. The CDR3 DNA reads as TGTGCCAGCAGCCGACTAGCGGGGGGGCGCTACGAGCAGTACTTC. Its translation is CASSRLAGGRYEQYF.